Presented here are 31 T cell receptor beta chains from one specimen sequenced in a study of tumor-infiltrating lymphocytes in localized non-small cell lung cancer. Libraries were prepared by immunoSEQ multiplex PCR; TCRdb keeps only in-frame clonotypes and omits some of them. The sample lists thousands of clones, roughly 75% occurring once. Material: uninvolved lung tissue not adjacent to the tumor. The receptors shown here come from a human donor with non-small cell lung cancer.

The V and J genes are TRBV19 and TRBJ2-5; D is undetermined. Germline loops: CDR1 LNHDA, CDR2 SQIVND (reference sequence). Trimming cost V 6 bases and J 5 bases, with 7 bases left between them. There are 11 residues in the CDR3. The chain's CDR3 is CASSASETQYF. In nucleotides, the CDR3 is TGTGCCAGTAGCGCCTCTGAGACCCAGTACTTC.

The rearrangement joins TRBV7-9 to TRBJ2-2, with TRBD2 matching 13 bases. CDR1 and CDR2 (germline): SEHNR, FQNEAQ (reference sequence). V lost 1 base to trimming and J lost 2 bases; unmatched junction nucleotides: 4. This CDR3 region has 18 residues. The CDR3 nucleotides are TGTGCCAGCAGCTTAGGGACTAGCGGGAGAGAAAACACCGGGGAGCTGTTTTTT. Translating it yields CASSLGTSGRENTGELFF.

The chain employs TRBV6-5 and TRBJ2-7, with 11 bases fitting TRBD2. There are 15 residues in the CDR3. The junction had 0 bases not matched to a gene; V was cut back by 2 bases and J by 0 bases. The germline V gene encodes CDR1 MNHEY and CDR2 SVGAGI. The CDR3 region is CASSYTSGSSYEQYF. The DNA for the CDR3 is TGTGCCAGCAGTTACACTAGCGGGAGCTCCTACGAGCAGTACTTC.

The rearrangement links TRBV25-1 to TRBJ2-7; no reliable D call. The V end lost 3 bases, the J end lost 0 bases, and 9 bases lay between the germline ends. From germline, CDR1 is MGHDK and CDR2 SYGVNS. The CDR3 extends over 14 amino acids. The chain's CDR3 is CASSDGQNSYEQYF. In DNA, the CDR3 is TGTGCCAGCAGTGATGGTCAGAACTCCTACGAGCAGTACTTC.

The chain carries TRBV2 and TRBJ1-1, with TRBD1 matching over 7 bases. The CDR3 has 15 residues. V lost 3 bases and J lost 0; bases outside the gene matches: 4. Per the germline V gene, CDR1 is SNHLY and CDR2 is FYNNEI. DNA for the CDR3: TGTGCCAGCAGTGAGATGGGACAGCTGAACACTGAAGCTTTCTTT. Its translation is CASSEMGQLNTEAFF.

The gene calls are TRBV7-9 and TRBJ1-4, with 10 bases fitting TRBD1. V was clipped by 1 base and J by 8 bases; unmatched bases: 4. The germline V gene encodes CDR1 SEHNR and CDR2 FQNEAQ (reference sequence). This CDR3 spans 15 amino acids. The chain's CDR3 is CASSLGGTGVEKLFF. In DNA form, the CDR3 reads TGTGCCAGCAGCTTAGGTGGGACAGGGGTAGAAAAACTGTTTTTT.

The CDR3 protein is CAWKVIAGASGELFF. The CDR3 DNA sequence: TGTGCCTGGAAAGTAATAGCGGGAGCTTCCGGGGAGCTGTTTTTT. The genes are TRBV30 and TRBJ2-2; 9 bases fit TRBD2. The V gene's germline CDR1 is GTSNPN and CDR2 SVGIG (reference sequence). The V and J ends lost 4 bases and 6 bases, in that order; junction bases with no gene match: 9. The CDR3 sequence is 15 residues long.

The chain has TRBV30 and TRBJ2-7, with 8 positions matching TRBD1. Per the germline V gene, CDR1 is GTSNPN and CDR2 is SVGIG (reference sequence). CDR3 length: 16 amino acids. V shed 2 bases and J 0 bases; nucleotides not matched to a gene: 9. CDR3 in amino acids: CAWSHRGVTTSYEQYF. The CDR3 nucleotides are TGTGCCTGGAGTCACAGGGGGGTCACCACCTCCTACGAGCAGTACTTC.

DNA of the CDR3: TGTGCCAGCAGCTGGACAGCCTACAATGAGCAGTTCTTC. It specifies CASSWTAYNEQFF. The chain joins TRBV5-6 to TRBJ2-1, with D possibly TRBD1 on 6 matching bases. This CDR3 contains 13 residues. The V gene lost 3 bases and the J gene lost 2 bases, with 6 bases spanning the gap. Germline V gives CDR1 SGHDT, CDR2 YYEEEE.

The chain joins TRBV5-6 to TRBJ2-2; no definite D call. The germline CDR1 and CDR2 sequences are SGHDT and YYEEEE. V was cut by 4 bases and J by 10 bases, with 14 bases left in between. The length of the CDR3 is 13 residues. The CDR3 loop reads CASSDSFRLELFF. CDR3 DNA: TGTGCCAGCAGCGATTCGTTTCGTTTGGAGCTGTTTTTT.

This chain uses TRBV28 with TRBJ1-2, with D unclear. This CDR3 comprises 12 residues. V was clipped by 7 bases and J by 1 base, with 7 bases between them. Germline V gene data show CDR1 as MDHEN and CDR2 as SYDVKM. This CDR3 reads CASTFGNYGYTF. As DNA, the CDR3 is TGTGCCAGCACCTTTGGTAACTATGGCTACACCTTC.

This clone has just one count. In DNA form, the CDR3 reads TGTGCCTGGAGTACGACAGACAATCAGCCCCAGCATTTT. This gives the protein CAWSTTDNQPQHF. The chain couples TRBV30 to TRBJ1-5; D perhaps matches TRBD1 (5 bases). The length of the CDR3 is 13 residues. V lost 2 bases to trimming and J lost 3 bases, with 8 bases between them. Looked up from germline, CDR1 is GTSNPN and CDR2 is SVGIG (reference sequence).

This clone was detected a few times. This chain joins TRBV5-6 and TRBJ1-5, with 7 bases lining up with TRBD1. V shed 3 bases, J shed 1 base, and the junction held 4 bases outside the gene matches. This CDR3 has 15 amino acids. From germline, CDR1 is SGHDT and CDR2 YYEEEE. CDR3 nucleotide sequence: TGTGCCAGCAGCTCCTCAGGGGGAAGCAATCAGCCCCAGCATTTT. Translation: CASSSSGGSNQPQHF. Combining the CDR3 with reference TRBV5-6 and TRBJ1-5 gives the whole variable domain DAGVTQSPTHLIKTRGQQVTLRCSPKSGHDTVSWYQQALGQGPQFIFQYYEEEERQRGNFPDRFSGHQFPNYSSELNVNALLLGDSALYLCASSSSGGSNQPQHFGDGTRLSIL.

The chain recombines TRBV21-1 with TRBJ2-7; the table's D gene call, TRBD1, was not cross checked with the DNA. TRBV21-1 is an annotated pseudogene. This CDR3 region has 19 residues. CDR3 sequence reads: CASSYLPFDSRRRTQQQYF. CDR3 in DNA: TGTGCCAGCAGCTATCTACCCTTTGACAGCCGGAGACGAACCCAACAGCAGTACTTC.

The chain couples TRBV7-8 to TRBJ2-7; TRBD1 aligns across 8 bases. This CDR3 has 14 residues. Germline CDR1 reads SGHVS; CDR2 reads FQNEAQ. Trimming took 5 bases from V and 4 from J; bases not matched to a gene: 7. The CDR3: CASSPLTGAYEQYF. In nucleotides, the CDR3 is TGTGCCAGCAGCCCGTTGACAGGGGCTTACGAGCAGTACTTC.

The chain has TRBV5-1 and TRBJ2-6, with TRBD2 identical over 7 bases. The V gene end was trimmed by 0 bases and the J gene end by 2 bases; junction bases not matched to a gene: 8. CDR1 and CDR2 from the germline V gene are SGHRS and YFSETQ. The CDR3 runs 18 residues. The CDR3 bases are TGCGCCAGCAGCTTGGCGCTAGCGGTTGTGACTGGGGCCAACGTCCTGACTTTC. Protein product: CASSLALAVVTGANVLTF. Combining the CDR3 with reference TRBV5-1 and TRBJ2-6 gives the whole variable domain KAGVTQTPRYLIKTRGQQVTLSCSPISGHRSVSWYQQTPGQGLQFLFEYFSETQRNKGNFPGRFSGRQFSNSRSEMNVSTLELGDSALYLCASSLALAVVTGANVLTFGAGSRLTVL.

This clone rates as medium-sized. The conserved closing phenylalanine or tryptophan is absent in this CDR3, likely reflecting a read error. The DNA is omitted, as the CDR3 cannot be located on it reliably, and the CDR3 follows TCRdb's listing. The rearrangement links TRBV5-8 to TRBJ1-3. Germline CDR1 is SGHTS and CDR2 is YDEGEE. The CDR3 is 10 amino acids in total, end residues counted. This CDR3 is CASSFFRDGL.

The CDR3 is CASSLGGTSGRSLRAYNEQFF. CDR3 DNA sequence: TGTGCCAGCAGTTTAGGGGGGACTAGCGGGAGAAGCCTCAGAGCCTACAATGAGCAGTTCTTC. The chain links TRBV27 to TRBJ2-1; TRBD2 matches at 14 bases. CDR3 size: 21 residues. Germline V gene lookup returns CDR1 MNHEY and CDR2 SMNVEV (reference sequence). J lost 2 bases, V lost 2 bases, and 14 bases had no gene match.

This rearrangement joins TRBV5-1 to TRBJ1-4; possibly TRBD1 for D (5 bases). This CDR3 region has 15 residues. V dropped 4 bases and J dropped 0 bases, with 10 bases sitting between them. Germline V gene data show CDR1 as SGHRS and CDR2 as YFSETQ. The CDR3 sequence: CASSHGTATNEKLFF. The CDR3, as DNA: TGCGCCAGCAGCCACGGGACGGCAACTAATGAAAAACTGTTTTTT. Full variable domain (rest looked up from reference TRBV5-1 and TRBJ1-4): KAGVTQTPRYLIKTRGQQVTLSCSPISGHRSVSWYQQTPGQGLQFLFEYFSETQRNKGNFPGRFSGRQFSNSRSEMNVSTLELGDSALYLCASSHGTATNEKLFFGSGTQLSVL.

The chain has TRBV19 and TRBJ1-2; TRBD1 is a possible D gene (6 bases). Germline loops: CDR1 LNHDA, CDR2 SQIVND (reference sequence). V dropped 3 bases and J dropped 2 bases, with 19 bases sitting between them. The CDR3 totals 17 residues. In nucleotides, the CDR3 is TGTGCCAGTAGTATTTATTCCCCCATACAGGGAAACTATGGCTACACCTTC. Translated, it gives CASSIYSPIQGNYGYTF.

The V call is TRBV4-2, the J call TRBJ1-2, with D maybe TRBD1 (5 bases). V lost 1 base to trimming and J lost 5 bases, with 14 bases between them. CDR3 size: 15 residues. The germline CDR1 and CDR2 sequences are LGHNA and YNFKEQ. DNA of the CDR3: TGTGCCAGCAGCCAAGCTCAGGGACTAAGTTATGGCTACACCTTC. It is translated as CASSQAQGLSYGYTF.

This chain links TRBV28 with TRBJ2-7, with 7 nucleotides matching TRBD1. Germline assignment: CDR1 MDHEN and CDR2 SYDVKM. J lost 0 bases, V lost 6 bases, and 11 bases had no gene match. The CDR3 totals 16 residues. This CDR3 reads CASSRPAGDSSYEQYF. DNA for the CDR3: TGTGCCAGCAGCCGACCCGCCGGGGACAGCTCCTACGAGCAGTACTTC.

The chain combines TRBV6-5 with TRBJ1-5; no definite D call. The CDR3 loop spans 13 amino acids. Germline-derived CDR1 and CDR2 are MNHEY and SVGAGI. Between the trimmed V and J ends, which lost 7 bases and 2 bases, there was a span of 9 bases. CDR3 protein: CASMEARNQPQHF. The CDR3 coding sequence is TGTGCCAGCATGGAGGCACGCAATCAGCCCCAGCATTTT.

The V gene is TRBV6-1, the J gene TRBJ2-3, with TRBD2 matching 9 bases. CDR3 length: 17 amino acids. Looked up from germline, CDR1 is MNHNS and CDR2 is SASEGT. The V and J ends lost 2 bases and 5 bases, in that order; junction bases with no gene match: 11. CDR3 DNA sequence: TGTGCCAGCAGTGAATTTTTAGCGGGAGCCGGTGTAGATACGCAGTATTTT. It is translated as CASSEFLAGAGVDTQYF.

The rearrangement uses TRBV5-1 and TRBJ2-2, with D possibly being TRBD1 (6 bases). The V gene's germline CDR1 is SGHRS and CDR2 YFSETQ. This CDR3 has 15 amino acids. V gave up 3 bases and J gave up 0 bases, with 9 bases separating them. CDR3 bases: TGCGCCAGCAGCTGGGGGCAATCGAACACCGGGGAGCTGTTTTTT. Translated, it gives CASSWGQSNTGELFF. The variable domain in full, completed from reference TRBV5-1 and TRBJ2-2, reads KAGVTQTPRYLIKTRGQQVTLSCSPISGHRSVSWYQQTPGQGLQFLFEYFSETQRNKGNFPGRFSGRQFSNSRSEMNVSTLELGDSALYLCASSWGQSNTGELFFGEGSRLTVL.

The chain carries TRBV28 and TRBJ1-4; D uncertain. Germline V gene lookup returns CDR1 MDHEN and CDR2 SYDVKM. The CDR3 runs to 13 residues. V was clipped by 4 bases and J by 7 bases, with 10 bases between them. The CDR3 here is CASSSYTGEKLFF. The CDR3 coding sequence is TGTGCCAGCAGTTCATACACTGGTGAAAAACTGTTTTTT.

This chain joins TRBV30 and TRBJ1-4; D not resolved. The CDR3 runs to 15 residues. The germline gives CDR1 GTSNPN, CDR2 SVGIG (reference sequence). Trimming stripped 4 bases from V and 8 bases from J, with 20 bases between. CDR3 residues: CAWTRLGEVSEKLFF. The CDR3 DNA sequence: TGTGCCTGGACCCGACTGGGTGAGGTTTCCGAAAAACTGTTTTTT.

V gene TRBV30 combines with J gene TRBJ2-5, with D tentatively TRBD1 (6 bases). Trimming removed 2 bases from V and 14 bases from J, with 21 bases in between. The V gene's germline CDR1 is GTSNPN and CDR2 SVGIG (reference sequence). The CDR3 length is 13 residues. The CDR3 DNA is TGTGCCTGGAGTCCTTTAACGCCGGGACACCTATACTTC. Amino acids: CAWSPLTPGHLYF.

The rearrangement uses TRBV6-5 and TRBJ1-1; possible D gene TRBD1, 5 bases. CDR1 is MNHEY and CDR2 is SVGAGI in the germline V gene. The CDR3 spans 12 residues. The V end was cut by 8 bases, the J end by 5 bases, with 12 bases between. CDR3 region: CASGLRGTEAFF. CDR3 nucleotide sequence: TGTGCCAGCGGCCTTAGGGGTACTGAAGCTTTCTTT.

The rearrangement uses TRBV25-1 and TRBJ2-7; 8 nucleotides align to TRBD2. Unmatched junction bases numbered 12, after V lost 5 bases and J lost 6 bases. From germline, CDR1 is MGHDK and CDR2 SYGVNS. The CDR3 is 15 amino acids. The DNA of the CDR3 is TGTGCCAGCAGTAAACTAGCGGACTGGGACTGCGAGCAGTACTTC. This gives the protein CASSKLADWDCEQYF.

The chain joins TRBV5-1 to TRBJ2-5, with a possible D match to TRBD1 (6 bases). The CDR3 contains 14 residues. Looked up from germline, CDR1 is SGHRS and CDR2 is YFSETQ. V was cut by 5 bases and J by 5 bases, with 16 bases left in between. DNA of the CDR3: TGCGCCAGCAGTCTTAACTCAGGGGATGAGACCCAGTACTTC. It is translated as CASSLNSGDETQYF.